This passage covers 18 T cell receptor beta chains from one sample sequenced in a study of spatial heterogeneity in lung cancer. Time point described: sample taken at primary tumor resection. Via MiXCR, TCRdb re-called the 5' RACE reads, giving one row per CDR3 protein. The repertoire holds 85,000 to 100,000 distinct CDR3 sequences, more than 10% seen once, with roughly two fifths in the top ten. The sequencing used PBMCs, collected at surgery. All receptors come from a male donor with early-stage non-small cell lung cancer.

This clonotype was picked up a small number of times. V usage is TRBV10-3 and J usage is TRBJ1-3; D is possibly TRBD1 (6 bases). Trimming removed 3 bases at V and 8 bases at J, with 8 bases between. Germline V gives CDR1 ENHRY, CDR2 SYGVKD. The CDR3 spans 12 residues. CDR3 sequence reads: CAISEQGYTIYF. The CDR3 bases are TGTGCCATCAGTGAACAGGGTTACACCATATATTTT.

This clonotype was observed a handful of times. The chain couples TRBV10-3 to TRBJ2-1, with a possible D match to TRBD2 (5 bases). CDR1 is ENHRY, CDR2 SYGVKD, per germline. The V and J ends lost 0 bases and 7 bases respectively, with 13 bases between them. This CDR3 region has 15 residues. The CDR3 DNA follows: TGTGCCATCAGTGAGTCCCCCGGGGTAGGGAATGAGCAGTTCTTC. Protein product: CAISESPGVGNEQFF.

The chain couples TRBV28 to TRBJ1-4, with 11 bases that match TRBD1. The CDR3 runs to 15 residues. Germline CDR1 reads MDHEN; CDR2 reads SYDVKM. V lost 5 bases to trimming and J lost 10 bases; unmatched junction nucleotides: 9. CDR3 in amino acids: CASSLPDRGLGKLFF. CDR3 in DNA: TGTGCCAGCAGTCTCCCGGACAGGGGGCTCGGAAAACTGTTTTTT.

The V and J genes are TRBV5-1 and TRBJ2-1; tentatively, D is TRBD2 (6 bases). Trimming took 4 bases from V and 7 from J, leaving 15 bases between them. This CDR3 has 14 residues. Germline V gene lookup returns CDR1 SGHRS and CDR2 YFSETQ. CDR3 in DNA: TGCGCCAGCAGCCCCTCGGCGGGAATTAATGAGCAGTTCTTC. This gives the protein CASSPSAGINEQFF.

This clonotype was counted a few times. The J gene is TRBJ1-5, the V gene TRBV29-1; D perhaps matches TRBD1 (5 bases). Germline lookup yields CDR1 SQVTM and CDR2 ANQGSEA. V dropped 3 bases and J dropped 6 bases, with 12 bases sitting between them. CDR3 length: 13 amino acids. The CDR3 DNA sequence: TGCAGCGTTGAGTTTGGGGCGGGTCAGCCCCAGCATTTT. As protein: CSVEFGAGQPQHF.

This clonotype appeared many times. This chain connects TRBV29-1 to TRBJ1-3, with D perhaps TRBD1 (5 bases). CDR3 length: 14 residues. Germline V gene lookup returns CDR1 SQVTM and CDR2 ANQGSEA. V lost 7 bases, J lost 0 bases, and 13 bases lay in between. This CDR3 is CSAGTDSSGNTIYF. The CDR3 nucleotides read TGCAGCGCTGGGACCGACAGCTCTGGAAACACCATATATTTT.

The rearrangement joins TRBV24-1 to TRBJ2-1, with unresolved D. CDR1 is KGHDR, CDR2 SFDVKD, per germline. V lost 3 bases, J lost 9 bases, and 11 bases lay in between. The CDR3 extends over 13 amino acids. The CDR3 loop reads CATSDTRLGEQFF. CDR3 DNA: TGTGCCACCAGTGATACCCGCTTGGGTGAGCAGTTCTTC.

The rearrangement joins TRBV7-9 to TRBJ2-7, with 8 bases aligning to TRBD2. CDR1 SEHNR and CDR2 FQNEAQ come from the germline V gene (reference sequence). V shed 5 bases and J 7 bases; nucleotides not matched to a gene: 10. CDR3 length equals 14 residues. The CDR3 is CASSPGGLAGEQYF. In DNA, the CDR3 is TGTGCCAGCAGCCCCGGAGGACTAGCTGGAGAGCAGTACTTC.

Many counts were recorded for this clonotype. At one end the junction does not follow the germline gene, possibly because of a read error. The chain recombines TRBV15 with TRBJ2-7; D might be TRBD1 or TRBD2, each matching 5 bases. This CDR3 comprises 14 residues. Germline-derived CDR1 and CDR2 are LNHNV and YYDKDF (reference sequence). The CDR3 DNA sequence: TGTGCCACCAGCAGGACAAAGTCGGGACCACGAGCCAACTTC. Its protein is CATSRTKSGPRANF. The whole variable domain, filled in from reference TRBV15 and TRBJ2-7, reads DAMVIQNPRYQVTQFGKPVTLSCSQTLNHNVMYWYQQKSSQAPKLLFHYYDKDFNNEADTPDNFQSRRPNTSFCFLDIRSPGLGDTAMYLCATSRTKSGPRANFGPGTRLTVT.

The chain carries TRBV6-2 or TRBV6-3 and TRBJ1-1; 7 bases match TRBD1. V trimming: 8 bases; J trimming: 11 bases; junction bases outside the gene matches: 17. The CDR3 has 14 amino acids. Germline V gene sequence: CDR1 MNHEY, CDR2 SVGEGT. The CDR3 loop reads CASGRDSRPQGAFF. CDR3 coding DNA: TGTGCCAGCGGCCGGGACAGCAGGCCCCAAGGGGCTTTCTTT.

The chain combines TRBV19 with TRBJ2-1; TRBD2 might be the D (6 bases). CDR1 is LNHDA, CDR2 SQIVND, per germline (reference sequence). V lost 1 base, J lost 6 bases, and 22 bases lay in between. The CDR3 sequence is 18 residues long. CDR3 region: CASSIGSVRLGSRNEQFF. CDR3 coding DNA: TGTGCCAGTAGTATAGGATCTGTGCGACTAGGGAGTCGCAATGAGCAGTTCTTC.

In DNA, the CDR3 is TGTGCCAGCAGCCTGGAGGGGACCCATGAGCAGTTCTTC. Its protein product is CASSLEGTHEQFF. V usage is TRBV7-2 and J usage is TRBJ2-1, with D perhaps matching TRBD2 (6 bases). The germline CDR1 and CDR2 sequences are SGHTA and FQGNSA. With 5 bases removed from V and 8 bases from J, the gap between germline ends came to 13 bases. This CDR3 is built from 13 residues.

The chain is built from TRBV28 and TRBJ2-3; TRBD2 matches 8 bases. CDR3 size: 13 residues. After removal of 7 bases from V and 1 base from J, the junction contained 1 base not matched to a gene. Germline CDR1 is MDHEN and CDR2 is SYDVKM. CDR3 sequence (DNA): TGTGCCAGCAACGGGGGGGGCACAGATACGCAGTATTTT. Amino acid sequence: CASNGGGTDTQYF.

V is TRBV7-8 and J is TRBJ2-7; 8 bases line up with TRBD2. J lost 2 bases, V lost 2 bases, and 5 bases had no gene match. The CDR3 contains 15 residues. Looked up from germline, CDR1 is SGHVS and CDR2 is FQNEAQ. CDR3 protein: CASSLLGLAPYEQYF. The CDR3, as DNA: TGTGCCAGCAGCTTACTCGGACTAGCTCCCTACGAGCAGTACTTC. Using reference TRBV7-8 and TRBJ2-7 for the parts outside the CDR3, the full variable domain is GAGVSQSPRYKVAKRGQDVALRCDPISGHVSLFWYQQALGQGPEFLTYFQNEAQLDKSGLPSDRFFAERPEGSVSTLKIQRTQQEDSAVYLCASSLLGLAPYEQYFGPGTRLTVT.

This clonotype has a count of ten or more. This rearrangement joins TRBV20-1 to TRBJ2-7; either TRBD1 or TRBD2 may fit D (5 bases each). Trimming removed 4 bases from V and 7 bases from J, with 11 bases in between. Germline V gene data show CDR1 as DFQATT and CDR2 as SNEGSKA (reference sequence). The CDR3 totals 11 residues. The CDR3 loop reads CSANYRREQYF. CDR3 sequence (DNA): TGCAGTGCTAACTACAGGAGGGAGCAGTACTTC.

This clonotype was seen only a few times. The J gene is TRBJ1-5, the V gene TRBV20-1; D unclear. Germline CDR1 is DFQATT and CDR2 is SNEGSKA (reference sequence). V was cut by 5 bases and J by 5 bases, with 13 bases left in between. The CDR3 length is 13 residues. The CDR3 bases are TGCAGTGCTTACGGATGGGGAGATCAGCCCCAGCATTTT. Translating it yields CSAYGWGDQPQHF.

This clonotype was seen at least ten times. DNA of the CDR3: TGTGCCAGCAGCCAATTGGTACAGGGGGCGGGCGAGCAGTACTTC. This encodes CASSQLVQGAGEQYF. The chain recombines TRBV4-2 with TRBJ2-7; 9 bases fit TRBD1. Per the germline V gene, CDR1 is LGHNA and CDR2 is YNFKEQ. After removal of 2 bases from V and 6 bases from J, the junction contained 8 bases not matched to a gene. The CDR3 loop spans 15 amino acids.

The chain has TRBV5-6 and TRBJ1-1; the D is unclear. Trimming took 7 bases from V and 2 from J, leaving 9 bases between them. The germline gives CDR1 SGHDT, CDR2 YYEEEE. The CDR3 runs to 12 residues. The CDR3 loop reads CASAPGNTEAFF. The DNA for the CDR3 is TGTGCCAGCGCGCCGGGAAACACTGAAGCTTTCTTT.